The rows below give T cell receptor beta chains drawn from one sample of a study of technical replicates of blood from a few donors. Generated by immunoSEQ multiplex PCR, the TCRdb table keeps only in-frame clones and is missing some. Of approximately 59,000 clones in the sample, nearly 95% were seen once. Source material: PBMCs. All receptors derive from a human donor in good health. Some clones in this sample may be carry-over from other donors' samples. Each CDR3 is given with its conserved first and last residue. D genes are given only for firm matches. Size tells how often a clone was seen (once, few, many) or the class of an expanded clone, and some rows leave it out.

CDR3 DNA | CDR3 protein | clone size | D gene | J gene | V gene
TGTGCCAGCAGCCCACAGGACACTCGAAATAATTCACCCCTCCACTTT | CASSPQDTRNNSPLHF | - | - | TRBJ1-6 | TRBV7-2
TGCGCCAGCAGCGCAGATTTCGGGTACAATGAGCAGTTCTTC | CASSADFGYNEQFF | - | - | TRBJ2-1 | TRBV4-3
TGTGCCAGTAGCAAACCGGGACAGGGCGTCAGGAACTATGGCTACACCTTC | CASSKPGQGVRNYGYTF | - | TRBD1 | TRBJ1-2 | TRBV19
TGTGCCAGCAGTGATTCTCCACAGGGGGAGGGCCGCCTAACCTACGAGCAGTACTTC | CASSDSPQGEGRLTYEQYF | - | - | TRBJ2-7 | TRBV2
TGCGCCAGCAGTTCCCCGGGACAGGGATCAGAGACCCAGTACTTC | CASSSPGQGSETQYF | - | TRBD1 | TRBJ2-5 | TRBV4-1
TGTGCCAGCAGCTTCGGACAGGGAACAGATACGCAGTATTTT | CASSFGQGTDTQYF | - | TRBD1 | TRBJ2-3 | TRBV11-2
TGTGCCAGCAGTAAACCCGGGGGAGGCCTCTATGGCTACACCTTC | CASSKPGGGLYGYTF | - | - | TRBJ1-2 | TRBV7-2
TGTGCCAGTAGTGGAGGGCAGGGGGACACCGGGGAGCTGTTTTTT | CASSGGQGDTGELFF | - | - | TRBJ2-2 | TRBV19
TGCGCCAGCATTAGAACTAGCGGGAGGCGGGTTCTCTATGAGCAGTTCTTC | CASIRTSGRRVLYEQFF | - | TRBD2 | TRBJ2-1 | TRBV10-1
TGTGCCAGCAGCGGCCCGGGTAGCGGGGGGGTGAACACCGGGGAGCTGTTTTTT | CASSGPGSGGVNTGELFF | - | TRBD2 | TRBJ2-2 | TRBV9
TGCGCCAGCAGCCCCCGACTAGCGGGACTACACTACGAGCAGTACTTC | CASSPRLAGLHYEQYF | - | TRBD2 | TRBJ2-7 | TRBV4-3
TGTGCCAGCAGCTTACAGACAGGGAGACATAGAGACAATGAGCAGTTCTTC | CASSLQTGRHRDNEQFF | - | TRBD1 | TRBJ2-1 | TRBV7-9
TGTGCCAGCAGAGACGGGACTGCCGAGCAGTACTTC | CASRDGTAEQYF | - | - | TRBJ2-7 | TRBV6-1
TGTGCCAGCAGAAAGGGGCGCGGGGGGGCTGGAGATACGCAGTATTTT | CASRKGRGGAGDTQYF | - | TRBD2 | TRBJ2-3 | TRBV11-2
TGTGCCAGCAGCGATACTAGCGGGAGCGAAAAGACCCAGTACTTC | CASSDTSGSEKTQYF | - | TRBD2 | TRBJ2-5 | TRBV6-6
TGTGCCAGCAGCCCCCCCCCGAGGGTTGGAAACACCATATATTTT | CASSPPPRVGNTIYF | - | - | TRBJ1-3 | TRBV7-9
TGTGCCAGCCGGCGGGGGGTTAACGACCGACAAGAGACCCAGTACTTC | CASRRGVNDRQETQYF | once | TRBD2 | TRBJ2-5 | TRBV5-8